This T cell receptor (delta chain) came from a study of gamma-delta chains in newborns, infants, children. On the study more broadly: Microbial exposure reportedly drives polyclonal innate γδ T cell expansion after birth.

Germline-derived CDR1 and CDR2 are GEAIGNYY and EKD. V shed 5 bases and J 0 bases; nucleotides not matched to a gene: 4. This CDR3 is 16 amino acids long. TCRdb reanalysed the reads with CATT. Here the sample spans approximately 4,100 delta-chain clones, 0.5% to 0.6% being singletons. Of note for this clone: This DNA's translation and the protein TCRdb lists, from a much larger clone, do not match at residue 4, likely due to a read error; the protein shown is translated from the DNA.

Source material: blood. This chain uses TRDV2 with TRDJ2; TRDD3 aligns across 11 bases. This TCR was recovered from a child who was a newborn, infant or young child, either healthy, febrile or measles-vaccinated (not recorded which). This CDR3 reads CACGILGDTLTAQLFF. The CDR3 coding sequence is TGTGCCTGTGGCATACTGGGGGATACTTTGACAGCACAACTCTTCTTT.